This T cell receptor (beta chain) appears in the sequencing data of a study of shared clonotypes between healthy human individuals. This CDR3 has 15 residues. Trimming took 7 bases from V and 6 from J, leaving 19 bases between them. Germline CDR1 is SNHLY and CDR2 is FYNNEI. This clone has only one observation. Some clones are missing from TCRdb's copy, which holds only in-frame ones; the method was immunoSEQ multiplex PCR. The repertoire has 470,000 or so clones, 70% to 85% of them found once; the top ten carry approximately 12%. The chain uses TRBV2 and TRBJ2-1, with TRBD2 as a possible D gene (6 bases). The sequence was obtained from a woman aged 40-49 years in good health. Some clones in this sample may be carry-over from other donors' samples. The sequencing sample was made of PBMCs. CDR3 region: CASIDPSSGRNEQFF. DNA of the CDR3: TGTGCCAGCATCGACCCATCCAGCGGGCGCAATGAGCAGTTCTTC.